This T cell receptor beta chain emerged from a study of T-cell reconstitution after alpha-beta-depleted transplantation in children. Trimming stripped 0 bases from V and 4 bases from J, with 12 bases between. CDR3 length equals 15 residues. Germline lookup yields CDR1 LGHNA and CDR2 YSLEER. Construction of the TCRbeta library involved unique molecular identifiers. MiXCR, run by TCRdb on the PCR reads, gives a single entry per CDR3 protein. Of approximately 590,000 distinct CDR3 sequences detected, 10% appear once; the ten largest clones hold less than 5%. This material consisted of PBMCs from the stem cell graft donor, taken from the stem cell graft. The receptor was isolated from a human donor who donated a stem cell graft to a child with acute myeloid leukemia. This chain joins TRBV4-3 and TRBJ1-1, with no clear D. The CDR3 nucleotides are TGCGCCAGCAGCCAAGATGGAAGAAGATCCACTGAAGCTTTCTTT. Its translation is CASSQDGRRSTEAFF.